The 12 T cell receptor beta chains listed next were all sequenced from one sample in a study of early T cells in non-severe SARS-CoV-2 infection (dated by TCRdb to the early 2020s). The method behind the library was 5' RACE. The reads were generated on a NextSeq 500. TCRdb reran the public reads through fastp at Q25 and MiXCR, keeping productive beta chains. CDR3 protein duplicates are merged, each entry listing the most common genes and DNA. For this sample there are around 89,000 distinct CDR3 sequences; approximately 14% appear just once. The top ten clones comprise about 0.58% of the sample. Sequenced: whole blood. Receptor source: an adult who was a healthcare worker with PCR-confirmed SARS-CoV-2 infection or an uninfected control (not recorded which).

This clonotype came up many times. This sequence joins TRBV20-1 and TRBJ2-2; D is tentatively TRBD1 or TRBD2 (5 bases each). The germline CDR1 and CDR2 sequences are DFQATT and SNEGSKA (reference sequence). V lost 3 bases and J 5 bases, leaving 10 bases between the germline ends. The CDR3 sequence is 13 residues long. CDR3 region: CSARGPGTGELFF. CDR3 coding DNA: TGCAGTGCTAGGGGGCCGGGGACCGGGGAGCTGTTTTTT.

This clonotype was picked up a small number of times. The V and J genes are TRBV18 and TRBJ2-2, with TRBD1 as a possible D gene (6 bases). V was cut by 2 bases and J by 4 bases, with 17 bases left in between. In germline, CDR1 is KGHSH, CDR2 LQKENI. The CDR3 contains 17 residues. As DNA, the CDR3 is TGTGCCAGCTCACCATTCAGCCGACAGGTCGGCACCGGGGAGCTGTTTTTT. This codes for CASSPFSRQVGTGELFF.

The rearrangement links TRBV2 to TRBJ1-1, with D unresolved. The CDR3 consists of 12 residues. Between the trimmed V and J ends, which lost 5 bases and 3 bases, there was a span of 7 bases. In germline, CDR1 is SNHLY, CDR2 FYNNEI. The CDR3 DNA sequence: TGTGCCAGCAGTCGGGTGTACACTGAAGCTTTCTTT. Its translation is CASSRVYTEAFF.

This clonotype was observed many times. The J gene is TRBJ1-1, the V gene TRBV7-6, with a possible D match to TRBD1 (5 bases). This CDR3 is built from 13 residues. Germline CDR1 reads SGHVS; CDR2 reads FNYEAQ. Deletions cut 2 bases from V and 2 bases from J, with 6 bases between. The CDR3 DNA sequence: TGTGCCAGCAGCTTACAGGGTAACACTGAAGCTTTCTTT. Translating gives CASSLQGNTEAFF. Combining the CDR3 with reference TRBV7-6 and TRBJ1-1 gives the whole variable domain GAGVSQSPRYKVTKRGQDVALRCDPISGHVSLYWYRQALGQGPEFLTYFNYEAQQDKSGLPNDRFSAERPEGSISTLTIQRTEQRDSAMYRCASSLQGNTEAFFGQGTRLTVV.

The chain combines TRBV5-4 with TRBJ2-3; D uncertain. This CDR3 contains 15 residues. V lost 2 bases and J lost 4, with 14 bases in between. CDR1 is SGHNT, CDR2 YYREEE, per germline (reference sequence). The CDR3 is CASSFRPSGPDTQYF. CDR3 nucleotide sequence: TGTGCCAGCAGCTTCCGCCCCTCGGGTCCAGATACGCAGTATTTT. Using reference TRBV5-4 and TRBJ2-3 for the parts outside the CDR3, the full variable domain is ETGVTQSPTHLIKTRGQQVTLRCSSQSGHNTVSWYQQALGQGPQFIFQYYREEENGRGNFPPRFSGLQFPNYSSELNVNALELDDSALYLCASSFRPSGPDTQYFGPGTRLTVL.

This clonotype was seen ten or more times. The rearrangement joins TRBV9 to TRBJ2-2; TRBD1 matches 9 bases. The CDR3 covers 16 residues. The germline V gene has CDR1 SGDLS and CDR2 YYNGEE. V gave up 3 bases and J gave up 4 bases; unmatched junction bases: 7. CDR3: CASSGSVGQGTGELFF. The CDR3 nucleotides read TGTGCCAGCAGCGGGAGTGTGGGACAGGGCACCGGGGAGCTGTTTTTT.

This clonotype was counted a few times. V usage is TRBV6-5 and J usage is TRBJ1-1; D uncertain. The CDR3 runs to 15 residues. V shed 2 bases and J shed 1 base, with 11 bases lying between them. CDR1 is MNHEY and CDR2 is SVGAGI in the germline V gene. CDR3 in DNA: TGTGCCAGCAGTTACATGTCGCGGTCGAACACTGAAGCTTTCTTT. Translation: CASSYMSRSNTEAFF.

This clonotype was seen a handful of times. The chain combines TRBV5-1 with TRBJ1-2; D is possibly TRBD1 (5 bases). Germline V lookup: CDR1 SGHRS, CDR2 YFSETQ. Trimming took 6 bases from V and 2 from J, leaving 8 bases between them. The CDR3 is made up of 12 amino acids. The CDR3 DNA reads as TGCGCCAGCAAGGCAGGGAACTATGGCTACACCTTC. Its protein product is CASKAGNYGYTF.

There are a few counts of this clonotype. The chain recombines TRBV6-5 with TRBJ2-5; 13 bases are shared with TRBD2. The trim removed 10 bases at V and 4 bases at J, leaving 9 bases unmatched. This CDR3 is built from 15 residues. Germline values: CDR1 MNHEY, CDR2 SVGAGI. CDR3 in DNA: TGTGCCACCTCAAGACTAGCGGGGGGTTTAGAGACCCAGTACTTC. It yields the protein CATSRLAGGLETQYF.

This chain joins TRBV29-1 and TRBJ2-4, with D uncertain. CDR3 length: 13 amino acids. The V end lost 3 bases, the J end lost 0 bases, and 6 bases lay between the germline ends. The V gene's germline CDR1 is SQVTM and CDR2 ANQGSEA. The CDR3 is CSVEEVAKNIQYF. The CDR3 DNA is TGCAGCGTTGAGGAAGTAGCCAAAAACATTCAGTACTTC.

The chain carries TRBV12-3 or TRBV12-4 and TRBJ2-5; TRBD2 is a possible D gene (5 bases). The CDR3 runs 12 residues. V was pared by 5 bases and J by 3 bases, with 7 bases between. CDR3 coding DNA: TGTGCCAGCAGTGGACTGGAAGAGACCCAGTACTTC. It is translated as CASSGLEETQYF.

In this sample, this clonotype turned up many times. The rearrangement joins TRBV6-1 to TRBJ2-1, with a possible D match to TRBD1 (6 bases). Trimming removed 8 bases from V and 5 bases from J, with 19 bases in between. CDR1 and CDR2 from the germline V gene are MNHNS and SASEGT. The CDR3 spans 15 residues. The CDR3 DNA is TGTGCCAGCCGTATTCTTATGGGGGCGAACAATGAGCAGTTCTTC. This gives the protein CASRILMGANNEQFF.